This T cell receptor (beta chain) was documented in a study of blood T cell repertoires in COVID-19. Whole-study context: Sources were T cells, B-cell-depleted T cells, or PBMCs; the material itself was cDNA or gDNA.

This table comes from immunoSEQ multiplex PCR, and its TCRdb copy is limited to in-frame clones, with some not included. The data contain 200,000 to 250,000 clones, 86% of them singletons. CDR1 and CDR2 (germline): MNHEY, SVGAGI. Trimming took 5 bases from V and 1 from J, leaving 6 bases between them. This CDR3 contains 14 residues. Sequenced input: peripheral blood. The sequence was obtained from a man aged 25 to 45 who had recovered from COVID-19. The V and J genes are TRBV6-5 and TRBJ1-6; the D is unclear. The CDR3 reads CASSRESYNSPLHF. The DNA for the CDR3 is TGTGCCAGCAGTCGAGAGTCCTATAATTCACCCCTCCACTTT.